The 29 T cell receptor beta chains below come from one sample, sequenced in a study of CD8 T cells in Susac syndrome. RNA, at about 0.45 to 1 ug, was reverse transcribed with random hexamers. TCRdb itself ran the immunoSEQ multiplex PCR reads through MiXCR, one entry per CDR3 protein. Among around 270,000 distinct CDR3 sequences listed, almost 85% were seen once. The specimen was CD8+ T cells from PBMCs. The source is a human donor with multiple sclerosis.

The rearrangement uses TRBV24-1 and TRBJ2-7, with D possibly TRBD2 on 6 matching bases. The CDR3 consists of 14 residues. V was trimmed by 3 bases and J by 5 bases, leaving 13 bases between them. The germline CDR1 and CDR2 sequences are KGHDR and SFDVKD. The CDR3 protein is CATSDRGSTDEQYF. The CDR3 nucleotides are TGTGCCACCAGTGATCGGGGGTCGACCGACGAGCAGTACTTC.

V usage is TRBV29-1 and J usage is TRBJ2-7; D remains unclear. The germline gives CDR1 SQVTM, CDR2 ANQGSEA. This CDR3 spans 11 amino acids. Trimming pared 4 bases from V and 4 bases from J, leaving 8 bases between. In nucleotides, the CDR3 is TGCAGCGTTGTGAGCAGATACGAGCAGTACTTC. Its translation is CSVVSRYEQYF.

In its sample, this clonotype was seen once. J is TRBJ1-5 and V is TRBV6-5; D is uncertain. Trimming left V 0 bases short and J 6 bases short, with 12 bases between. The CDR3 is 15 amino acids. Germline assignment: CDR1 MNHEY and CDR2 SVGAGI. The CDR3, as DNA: TGTGCCAGCAGTTACTCCCGGGCCCTCATTCAGCCCCAGCATTTT. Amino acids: CASSYSRALIQPQHF.

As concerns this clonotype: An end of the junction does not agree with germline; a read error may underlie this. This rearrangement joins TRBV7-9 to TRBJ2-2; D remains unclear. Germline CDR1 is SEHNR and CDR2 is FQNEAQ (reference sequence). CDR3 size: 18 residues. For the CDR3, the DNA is TGTGCCGGCAGCACATCTGACCGATCATCCCCGAACACCGGGGAGCTGTTTTTT. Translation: CAGSTSDRSSPNTGELFF.

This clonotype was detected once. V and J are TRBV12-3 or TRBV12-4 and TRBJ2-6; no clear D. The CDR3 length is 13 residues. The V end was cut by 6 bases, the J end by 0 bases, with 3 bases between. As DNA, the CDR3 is TGTGCCAGCAGACTCTCTGGGGCCAACGTCCTGACTTTC. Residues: CASRLSGANVLTF.

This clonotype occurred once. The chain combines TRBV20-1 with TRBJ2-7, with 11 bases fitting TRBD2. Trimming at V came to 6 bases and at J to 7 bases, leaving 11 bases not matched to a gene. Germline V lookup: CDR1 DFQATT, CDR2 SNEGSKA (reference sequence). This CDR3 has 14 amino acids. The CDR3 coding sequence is TGCAGTGCCACCGTAGCGGGAGGGCCGGGGGAGCAGTACTTC. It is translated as CSATVAGGPGEQYF.

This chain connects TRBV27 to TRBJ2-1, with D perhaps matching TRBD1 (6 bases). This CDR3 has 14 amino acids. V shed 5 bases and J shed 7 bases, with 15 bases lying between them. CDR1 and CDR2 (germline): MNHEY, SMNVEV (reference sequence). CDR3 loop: CASSAGTTGNEQFF. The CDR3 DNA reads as TGTGCCAGCAGTGCCGGGACAACCGGGAATGAGCAGTTCTTC.

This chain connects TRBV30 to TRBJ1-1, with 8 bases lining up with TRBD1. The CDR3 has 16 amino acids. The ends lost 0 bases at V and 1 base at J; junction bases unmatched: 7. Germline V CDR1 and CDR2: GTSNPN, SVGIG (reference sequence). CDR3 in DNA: TGTGCCTGGAGTGTCGGGACAGGAGGTCGGAACACTGAAGCTTTCTTT. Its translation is CAWSVGTGGRNTEAFF.

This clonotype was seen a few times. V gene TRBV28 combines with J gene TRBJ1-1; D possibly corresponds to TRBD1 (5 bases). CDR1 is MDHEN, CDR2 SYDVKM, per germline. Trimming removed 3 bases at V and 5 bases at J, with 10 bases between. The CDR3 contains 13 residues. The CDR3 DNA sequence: TGTGCCAGCAGTTTTCAGGGATGGACTGAAGCTTTCTTT. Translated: CASSFQGWTEAFF.

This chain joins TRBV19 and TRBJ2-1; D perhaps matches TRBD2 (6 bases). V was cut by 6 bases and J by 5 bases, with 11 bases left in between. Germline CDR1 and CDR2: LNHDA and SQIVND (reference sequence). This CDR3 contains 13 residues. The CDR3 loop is CASSLGLHNEQFF. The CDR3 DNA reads TGTGCCAGTAGCCTGGGACTTCACAATGAGCAGTTCTTC.

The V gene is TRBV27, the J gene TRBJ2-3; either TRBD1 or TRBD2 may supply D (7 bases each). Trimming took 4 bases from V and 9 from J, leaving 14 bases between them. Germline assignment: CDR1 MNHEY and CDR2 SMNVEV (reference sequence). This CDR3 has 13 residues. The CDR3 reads CASSYQGGATQYF. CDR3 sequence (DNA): TGTGCCAGCAGTTACCAGGGGGGGGCGACGCAGTATTTT.

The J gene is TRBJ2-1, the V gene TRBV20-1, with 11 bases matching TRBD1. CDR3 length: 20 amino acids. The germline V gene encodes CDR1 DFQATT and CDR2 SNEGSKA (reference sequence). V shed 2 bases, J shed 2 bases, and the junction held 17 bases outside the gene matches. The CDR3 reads CSARSHWGTGGGSTYNEQFF. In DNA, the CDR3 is TGCAGTGCTAGATCGCATTGGGGGACAGGGGGAGGAAGCACCTACAATGAGCAGTTCTTC.

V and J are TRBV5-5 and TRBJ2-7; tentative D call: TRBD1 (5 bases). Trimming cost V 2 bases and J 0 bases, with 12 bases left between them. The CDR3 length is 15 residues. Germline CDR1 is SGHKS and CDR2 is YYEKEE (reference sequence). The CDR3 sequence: CASSLGDWGSYEQYF. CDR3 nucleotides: TGTGCCAGCAGCTTAGGGGATTGGGGCTCCTACGAGCAGTACTTC.

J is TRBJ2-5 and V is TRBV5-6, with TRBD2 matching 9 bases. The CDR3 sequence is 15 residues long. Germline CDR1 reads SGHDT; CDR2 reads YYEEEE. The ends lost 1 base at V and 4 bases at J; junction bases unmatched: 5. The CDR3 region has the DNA TGTGCCAGCAGCTTGAGCCTAGCGGGAACAGAGACCCAGTACTTC. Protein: CASSLSLAGTETQYF.

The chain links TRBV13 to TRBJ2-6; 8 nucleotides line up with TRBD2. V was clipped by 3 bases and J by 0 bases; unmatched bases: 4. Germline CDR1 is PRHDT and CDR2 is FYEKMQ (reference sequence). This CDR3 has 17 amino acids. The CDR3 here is CASSLGTSFSGANVLTF. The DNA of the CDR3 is TGTGCCAGCAGCTTGGGGACTAGTTTCTCTGGGGCCAACGTCCTGACTTTC.

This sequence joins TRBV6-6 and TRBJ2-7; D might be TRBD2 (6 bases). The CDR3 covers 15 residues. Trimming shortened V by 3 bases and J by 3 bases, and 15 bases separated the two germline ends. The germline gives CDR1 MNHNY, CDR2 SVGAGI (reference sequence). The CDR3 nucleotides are TGTGCCAGCAGTTATACCGGGAGTGGTAACTACGAGCAGTACTTC. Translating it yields CASSYTGSGNYEQYF.

CDR3 in DNA: TGTGCCAGTAGTATCCTGACTAGCCCCGGAGACAATGAGCAGTTCTTC. Encoded protein: CASSILTSPGDNEQFF. The J gene is TRBJ2-1, the V gene TRBV19; 7 nucleotides line up with TRBD2. Germline V gene sequence: CDR1 LNHDA, CDR2 SQIVND (reference sequence). With V trimmed by 3 bases and J by 5 bases, 10 bases remained unmatched. CDR3 size: 16 residues. The full variable domain, completed using reference TRBV19 and TRBJ2-1, is DGGITQSPKYLFRKEGQNVTLSCEQNLNHDAMYWYRQDPGQGLRLIYYSQIVNDFQKGDIAEGYSVSREKKESFPLTVTSAQKNPTAFYLCASSILTSPGDNEQFFGPGTRLTVL.

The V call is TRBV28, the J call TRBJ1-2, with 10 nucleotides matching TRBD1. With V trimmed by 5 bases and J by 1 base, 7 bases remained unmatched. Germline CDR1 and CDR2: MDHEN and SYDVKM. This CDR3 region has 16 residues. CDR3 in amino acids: CASSQTGGGGNYGYTF. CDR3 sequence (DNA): TGTGCCAGCAGTCAGACAGGGGGCGGGGGTAACTATGGCTACACCTTC.

The CDR3 bases are TGTGCCAGTAGTATAACTCCCGGGGGGTATGATCAGCCCCAGCATTTT. It specifies CASSITPGGYDQPQHF. V and J are TRBV19 and TRBJ1-5, with D tentatively TRBD1 (5 bases). The V and J ends lost 2 bases and 5 bases respectively, with 16 bases between them. This CDR3 is 16 amino acids long. Per germline, CDR1 LNHDA and CDR2 SQIVND (reference sequence).

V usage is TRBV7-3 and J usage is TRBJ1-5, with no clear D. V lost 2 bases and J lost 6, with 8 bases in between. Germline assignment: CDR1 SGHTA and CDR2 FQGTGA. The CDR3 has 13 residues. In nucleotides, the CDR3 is TGTGCCAGCAGCTTAGTCCCCGGTCAGCCCCAGCATTTT. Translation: CASSLVPGQPQHF.

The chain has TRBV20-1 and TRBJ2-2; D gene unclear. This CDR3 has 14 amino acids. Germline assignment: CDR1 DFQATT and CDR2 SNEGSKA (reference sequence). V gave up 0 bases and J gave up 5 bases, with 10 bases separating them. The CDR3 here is CSARDDMGTGELFF. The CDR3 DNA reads TGCAGTGCTAGAGATGATATGGGGACCGGGGAGCTGTTTTTT.

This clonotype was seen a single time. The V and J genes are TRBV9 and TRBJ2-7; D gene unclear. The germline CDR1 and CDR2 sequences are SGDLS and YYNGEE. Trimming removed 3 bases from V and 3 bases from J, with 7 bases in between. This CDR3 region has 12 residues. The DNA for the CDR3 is TGTGCCAGCAGCGACGGTTTCTACGAGCAGTACTTC. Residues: CASSDGFYEQYF.

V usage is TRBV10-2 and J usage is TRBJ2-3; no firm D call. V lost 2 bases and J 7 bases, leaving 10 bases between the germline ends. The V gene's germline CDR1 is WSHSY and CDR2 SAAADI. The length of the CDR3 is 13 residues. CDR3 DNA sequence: TGCGCCAGCAGTGAGAGTCCTTGGTATACGCAGTATTTT. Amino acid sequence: CASSESPWYTQYF.

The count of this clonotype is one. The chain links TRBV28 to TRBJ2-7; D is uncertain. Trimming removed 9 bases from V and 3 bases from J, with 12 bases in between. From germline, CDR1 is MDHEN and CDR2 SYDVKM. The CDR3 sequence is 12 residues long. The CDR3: CASAIFRYEQYF. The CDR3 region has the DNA TGTGCCAGTGCTATATTTCGCTACGAGCAGTACTTC.

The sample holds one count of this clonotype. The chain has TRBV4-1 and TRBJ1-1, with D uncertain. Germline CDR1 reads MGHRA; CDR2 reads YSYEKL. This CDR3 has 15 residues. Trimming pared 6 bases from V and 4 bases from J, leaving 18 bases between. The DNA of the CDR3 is TGCGCCAGCAGACAAAGGGTAGGGTCCCCCACTGAAGCTTTCTTT. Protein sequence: CASRQRVGSPTEAFF.

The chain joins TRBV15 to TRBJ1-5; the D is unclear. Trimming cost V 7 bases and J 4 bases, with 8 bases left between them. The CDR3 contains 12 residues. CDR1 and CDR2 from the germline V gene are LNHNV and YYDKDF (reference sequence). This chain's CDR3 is CATKVGNQPQHF. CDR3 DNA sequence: TGTGCCACCAAAGTCGGTAATCAGCCCCAGCATTTT.

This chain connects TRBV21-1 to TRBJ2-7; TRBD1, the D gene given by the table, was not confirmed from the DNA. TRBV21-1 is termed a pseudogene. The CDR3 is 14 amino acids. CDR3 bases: TGTGCCAGCAGCAATGGCGACCCTACCTACGAGCAGTACTTC. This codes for CASSNGDPTYEQYF.

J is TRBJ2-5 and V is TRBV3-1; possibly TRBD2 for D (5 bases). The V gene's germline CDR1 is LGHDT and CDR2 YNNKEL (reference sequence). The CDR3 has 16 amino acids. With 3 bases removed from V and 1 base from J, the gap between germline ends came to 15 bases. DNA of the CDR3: TGTGCCAGCAGCCATGAAGAGGTAACTAGCCAAGAGACCCAGTACTTC. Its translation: CASSHEEVTSQETQYF.

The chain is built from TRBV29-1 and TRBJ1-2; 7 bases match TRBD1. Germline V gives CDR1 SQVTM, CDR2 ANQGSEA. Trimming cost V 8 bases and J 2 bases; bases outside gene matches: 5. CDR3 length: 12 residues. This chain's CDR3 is CSFVQGNYGYTF. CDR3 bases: TGCAGCTTCGTACAGGGGAACTATGGCTACACCTTC.